The entry that follows covers one TCR beta chain sequence. The antigen remains unidentified. This entry comes from a study of T-cell memory formation after mild COVID-19. Background on the study: Across donors, TCR clusters were largely donor specific. Study-wide findings and caveats: Contracting clones localized mainly to CM and EM when CD4+ and mainly to EMRA when CD8+.

TCRdb redid the calling of the 5' RACE reads with MiXCR, one entry per CDR3 protein. The table lists about 620,000 distinct CDR3 sequences, about a sixth of them singletons. The CDR3 has 15 residues. Trimming took 3 bases from V and 5 from J; bases not matched to a gene: 7. CDR1 DFQATT and CDR2 SNEGSKA come from the germline V gene (reference sequence). This rearrangement joins TRBV20-1 to TRBJ2-1; 10 nucleotides match TRBD2. What was sequenced was PBMCs or a T cell subset sorted from them (not recorded which). This receptor was obtained from an adult woman who had mild COVID-19 (a few samples of this study predate the infection). Cell type and time point are not known. The CDR3 sequence is CSASPDLAGDNEQFF. In DNA, the CDR3 is TGCAGTGCTAGCCCCGACCTAGCGGGGGACAATGAGCAGTTCTTC.